This entry concerns a single T cell receptor (beta chain). The data derive from a study of blood T cells in healthy people across ages. PCR was performed a second time for about 6 to 12 cycles using a sample-barcoded 5' primer and a J-beta primer mix. MiXCR, run by TCRdb on the 5' RACE reads, gives a single entry per CDR3 protein. The sample includes nearly 800,000 distinct CDR3 sequences, roughly 25% seen only once; the top ten take around 3.6%. The authors isolated at least 7 million PBMCs per sample. Germline lookup yields CDR1 SGHAT and CDR2 FQNNGV. The CDR3 contains 14 residues. Trimming took 4 bases from V and 0 from J, leaving 10 bases between them. The same sample was also studied in work on T cells of mothers and their children.

The material sequenced was blood. This receptor was taken from a boy younger than 18 in good health. This chain uses TRBV11-2 with TRBJ2-7, with D possibly TRBD1 on 5 matching bases. DNA of the CDR3: TGTGCCAGCAGCTCTGACAGTGGCTCCTACGAGCAGTACTTC. Residues: CASSSDSGSYEQYF.